Each of the 27 T cell receptor beta chains below was sequenced from the same sample in a study of neurological immune-mediated disorders. TCRdb ran MiXCR on the 5' RACE reads and lists one entry per CDR3 protein. The table has approximately 30,000 distinct CDR3 sequences, roughly 15% seen once; the top ten hold 25% to 35%. Material: PBMCs. These TCRs come from a man aged 70 or older in good health.

This clonotype was picked up many times. The J gene is TRBJ1-5, the V gene TRBV5-1; a possible D gene is TRBD1 (5 bases). Trimming removed 0 bases from V and 3 bases from J, with 10 bases in between. Germline V gene lookup returns CDR1 SGHRS and CDR2 YFSETQ. CDR3 length: 15 residues. CDR3 sequence: CASSLAGTINQPQHF. In nucleotides, the CDR3 is TGCGCCAGCAGCTTGGCCGGGACTATCAATCAGCCCCAGCATTTT.

This clonotype was picked up many times. The chain couples TRBV14 to TRBJ2-1, with TRBD1 as a possible D gene (6 bases). V lost 1 base and J lost 8, with 15 bases in between. The length of the CDR3 is 15 residues. Per the germline V gene, CDR1 is SGHDN and CDR2 is FVKESK. The CDR3 sequence: CASSQGFVRGHEQFF. For the CDR3, the DNA is TGTGCCAGCAGCCAAGGGTTTGTCAGGGGCCATGAGCAGTTCTTC. Full variable domain (outside the CDR3, taken from reference TRBV14 and TRBJ2-1): EAGVTQFPSHSVIEKGQTVTLRCDPISGHDNLYWYRRVMGKEIKFLLHFVKESKQDESGMPNNRFLAERTGGTYSTLKVQPAELEDSGVYFCASSQGFVRGHEQFFGPGTRLTVL.

In this sample, this clonotype turned up many times. The rearrangement uses TRBV12-3 or TRBV12-4 and TRBJ2-7, with D unresolved. Trimming removed 6 bases at V and 5 bases at J, with 14 bases between. The CDR3 runs to 13 residues. The CDR3 DNA reads as TGTGCCAGCAGCCCCGGGTCCGAGGACGAGCAGTACTTC. The encoded protein is CASSPGSEDEQYF.

The table lists this clonotype with many counts. The chain is built from TRBV20-1 and TRBJ2-1; a possible D gene is TRBD1 (6 bases). This CDR3 spans 12 amino acids. Germline CDR1 reads DFQATT; CDR2 reads SNEGSKA (reference sequence). Trimming stripped 6 bases from V and 2 bases from J, with 8 bases between. The CDR3 here is CSARDTYNEQFF. CDR3 DNA: TGCAGTGCAAGGGACACCTACAATGAGCAGTTCTTC.

Many counts were recorded for this clonotype. The chain joins TRBV7-3 to TRBJ2-7; no clear D gene. Germline V lookup: CDR1 SGHTA, CDR2 FQGTGA. V gave up 2 bases and J gave up 8 bases, with 10 bases separating them. The CDR3 covers 12 residues. The CDR3 DNA reads as TGTGCCAGCAGCTTAGAGGACGACAAGCAGTACTTC. Encoded protein: CASSLEDDKQYF.

At least ten counts were recorded for this clonotype. In DNA, the CDR3 is TGTGCCAGCAGTCCAGGGGTTAGTGGTCAGCCCCAGCATTTT. Translation: CASSPGVSGQPQHF. V usage is TRBV27 and J usage is TRBJ1-5, with D possibly TRBD1 on 6 matching bases. CDR3 length equals 14 residues. Trimming took 5 bases from V and 6 from J, leaving 14 bases between them. Germline V gives CDR1 MNHEY, CDR2 SMNVEV (reference sequence).

This clonotype was seen a handful of times. The V gene is TRBV12-3 or TRBV12-4, the J gene TRBJ1-4; D unresolved. The CDR3 totals 17 residues. Trimming stripped 0 bases from V and 0 bases from J, with 11 bases between. The CDR3 coding sequence is TGTGCCAGCAGTTTAGCTCTAGGGAAAACAACTAATGAAAAACTGTTTTTT. Protein: CASSLALGKTTNEKLFF.

This clonotype occurred many times. The chain couples TRBV18 to TRBJ2-7, with TRBD1 matching over 8 bases. Germline assignment: CDR1 KGHSH and CDR2 LQKENI. There are 16 residues in the CDR3. Trimming took 1 base from V and 0 from J; bases not matched to a gene: 5. The CDR3 DNA follows: TGTGCCAGCTCACCACTGGACAGGGCCAGCTCCTACGAGCAGTACTTC. Translation gives CASSPLDRASSYEQYF.

This chain uses TRBV4-3 with TRBJ2-1, with D perhaps TRBD2 (6 bases). From germline, CDR1 is LGHNA and CDR2 YSLEER. CDR3 length: 17 amino acids. V gave up 0 bases and J gave up 3 bases, with 15 bases separating them. CDR3 coding DNA: TGCGCCAGCAGCCAAGAGGGTAGGACTACGGGCTACAATGAGCAGTTCTTC. Translating gives CASSQEGRTTGYNEQFF.

The table lists this clonotype with many counts. The rearrangement uses TRBV5-1 and TRBJ2-6; 9 bases agree with TRBD2. This CDR3 spans 17 amino acids. Germline CDR1 is SGHRS and CDR2 is YFSETQ. The V and J ends lost 0 bases and 0 bases, in that order; junction bases with no gene match: 1. CDR3 sequence: CASSLEAGGSGANVLTF. The CDR3 bases are TGCGCCAGCAGCTTGGAAGCGGGGGGCTCTGGGGCCAACGTCCTGACTTTC. The variable domain in full, completed from reference TRBV5-1 and TRBJ2-6, reads KAGVTQTPRYLIKTRGQQVTLSCSPISGHRSVSWYQQTPGQGLQFLFEYFSETQRNKGNFPGRFSGRQFSNSRSEMNVSTLELGDSALYLCASSLEAGGSGANVLTFGAGSRLTVL.

The rearrangement uses TRBV3-1 and TRBJ1-2; 7 bases are shared with TRBD1. This CDR3 has 17 residues. The V gene's germline CDR1 is LGHDT and CDR2 YNNKEL (reference sequence). Losses at the gene ends were 0 bases for V and 4 bases for J; bases not matched to a gene: 11. The CDR3, as DNA: TGTGCCAGCAGCCAAGATCTCGGACAGGTGGGGAGCTATGGCTACACCTTC. It codes for CASSQDLGQVGSYGYTF.

The CDR3 sequence: CATSLRDSSTDTQYF. Here the CDR3 DNA reads TGTGCCACCAGCCTCAGGGACAGTAGCACAGATACGCAGTATTTT. The chain combines TRBV15 with TRBJ2-3; 7 nucleotides align to TRBD1. Losses at the gene ends were 5 bases for V and 0 bases for J; bases not matched to a gene: 5. Germline CDR1 and CDR2: LNHNV and YYDKDF (reference sequence). The CDR3 has 15 residues. Variable domain in full (rest from reference TRBV15 and TRBJ2-3): DAMVIQNPRYQVTQFGKPVTLSCSQTLNHNVMYWYQQKSSQAPKLLFHYYDKDFNNEADTPDNFQSRRPNTSFCFLDIRSPGLGDTAMYLCATSLRDSSTDTQYFGPGTRLTVL.

This clonotype was seen at least ten times. J is TRBJ1-6 and V is TRBV2, with unresolved D. This CDR3 region has 13 residues. Trimming took off 0 bases at V and 9 bases at J, with 6 bases between the two ends. Germline CDR1 reads SNHLY; CDR2 reads FYNNEI. The CDR3: CASSEATISPLHF. The DNA for the CDR3 is TGTGCCAGCAGTGAAGCCACTATTTCACCCCTCCACTTT. Based on the CDR3 plus reference TRBV2 and TRBJ1-6, the full variable domain is EPEVTQTPSHQVTQMGQEVILRCVPISNHLYFYWYRQILGQKVEFLVSFYNNEISEKSEIFDDQFSVERPDGSNFTLKIRSTKLEDSAMYFCASSEATISPLHFGNGTRLTVT.

This clonotype was counted ten times or more. The V and J genes are TRBV29-1 and TRBJ2-4; 9 nucleotides line up with TRBD2. Losses at the gene ends were 2 bases for V and 8 bases for J; bases not matched to a gene: 4. Per the germline V gene, CDR1 is SQVTM and CDR2 is ANQGSEA. The CDR3 runs 13 residues. The CDR3 region is CSVELAGFYIQYF. CDR3 coding DNA: TGCAGCGTTGAACTAGCGGGGTTTTACATTCAGTACTTC.

The chain employs TRBV29-1 and TRBJ2-7; 8 nucleotides agree with TRBD1. The CDR3 contains 13 residues. The junction had 7 bases not matched to a gene; V was cut back by 6 bases and J by 3 bases. Looked up from germline, CDR1 is SQVTM and CDR2 is ANQGSEA. Written as DNA, the CDR3 is TGCAGCGTCCAGGGGACAGGACACTACGAGCAGTACTTC. This sequence encodes CSVQGTGHYEQYF.

This clonotype was detected many times. V usage is TRBV29-1 and J usage is TRBJ2-7; TRBD1 aligns across 9 bases. The CDR3 totals 12 residues. The germline CDR1 and CDR2 sequences are SQVTM and ANQGSEA. J was trimmed by 3 bases and V by 7 bases; bases with no gene match: 4. CDR3 in DNA: TGCAGCGCCTCGGGACAGGGCTACGAGCAGTACTTC. Its translation: CSASGQGYEQYF.

There are many counts of this clonotype. The chain combines TRBV27 with TRBJ2-5; D may correspond to TRBD1 or TRBD2 (5 bases each). Germline V gene data show CDR1 as MNHEY and CDR2 as SMNVEV (reference sequence). The CDR3 has 13 amino acids. V was shortened by 5 bases and J by 4 bases, with 11 bases between the two germline ends. Here the CDR3 DNA reads TGTGCCAGCAGTCCCCCTGGGGGAGAGACCCAGTACTTC. Its translation: CASSPPGGETQYF.

With regard to this clonotype: A much larger clone differs by one base, so this may be a read error. This chain connects TRBV7-9 to TRBJ1-6, with 7 bases identical to TRBD1. This CDR3 region has 15 residues. CDR1 and CDR2 (germline): SEHNR, FQNEAQ (reference sequence). CDR3 in amino acids: CASSPHDRENSPLNF. CDR3 DNA: TGTGCCAGCAGCCCCCACGACAGGGAAAATTCACCCCTCAACTTT. Full variable domain (missing parts from reference TRBV7-9 and TRBJ1-6): DTGVSQNPRHKITKRGQNVTFRCDPISEHNRLYWYRQTLGQGPEFLTYFQNEAQLEKSRLLSDRFSAERPKGSFSTLEIQRTEQGDSAMYLCASSPHDRENSPLNFGNGTRLTVT.

The table lists this clonotype with many counts. The chain is built from TRBV5-6 and TRBJ2-2; D is undetermined. V lost 0 bases to trimming and J lost 4 bases, with 7 bases between them. Germline CDR1 SGHDT, CDR2 YYEEEE. The CDR3 spans 14 residues. The CDR3 reads CASSLGPLTGELFF. The CDR3 DNA is TGTGCCAGCAGCTTGGGACCGCTCACCGGGGAGCTGTTTTTT.

This clonotype was seen many times. The J gene is TRBJ2-3, the V gene TRBV7-2; D possibly matches TRBD1 or TRBD2 (6 bases each). V lost 5 bases and J 0 bases, leaving 12 bases between the germline ends. The CDR3 sequence is 15 residues long. The germline V gene encodes CDR1 SGHTA and CDR2 FQGNSA. Here the CDR3 DNA reads TGTGCCAGCAGCGTAGGGGGGACCAGCACAGATACGCAGTATTTT. It translates to CASSVGGTSTDTQYF.

This clonotype was recorded at least ten times. The chain combines TRBV7-2 with TRBJ2-1; D gene ambiguous. The CDR3 spans 13 residues. Germline values: CDR1 SGHTA, CDR2 FQGNSA. V gave up 1 base and J gave up 5 bases, with 6 bases separating them. CDR3 sequence reads: CASSLGPDNEQFF. The CDR3 nucleotides are TGTGCCAGCAGCTTAGGACCGGACAATGAGCAGTTCTTC.

This clonotype occurred many times. The CDR3 reads CASRDSLAGELFF. CDR3 nucleotides: TGTGCCAGCAGGGACAGTCTGGCCGGGGAGCTGTTTTTT. The chain couples TRBV12-3 or TRBV12-4 to TRBJ2-2; TRBD1 might be the D (6 bases). CDR3 length: 13 amino acids. Trimming shortened V by 6 bases and J by 6 bases, and 11 bases separated the two germline ends.

Ten or more counts support this clonotype. V usage is TRBV7-2 and J usage is TRBJ2-1, with 9 bases lining up with TRBD1. The CDR3 has 16 amino acids. Per germline, CDR1 SGHTA and CDR2 FQGNSA. V shed 2 bases, J shed 7 bases, and the junction held 9 bases outside the gene matches. The CDR3 reads CASSLFAGTGINEQFF. The CDR3 nucleotides are TGTGCCAGCAGCTTATTCGCCGGGACAGGGATAAATGAGCAGTTCTTC.

This clonotype was detected many times. The chain links TRBV18 to TRBJ2-7; tentative D call: TRBD2 (6 bases). The germline gives CDR1 KGHSH, CDR2 LQKENI. Trimming stripped 3 bases from V and 0 bases from J, with 15 bases between. The CDR3 consists of 16 residues. The CDR3 region has the DNA TGTGCCAGCTCACCCGCGGGACTCGGAAGCTCCTACGAGCAGTACTTC. Its translation is CASSPAGLGSSYEQYF.

This clonotype occurred many times. The chain couples TRBV4-2 to TRBJ2-5; TRBD2 might be the D (5 bases). The CDR3 covers 15 residues. V shed 0 bases and J shed 0 bases, with 8 bases lying between them. CDR1 and CDR2 (germline): LGHNA, YNFKEQ. CDR3 DNA sequence: TGTGCCAGCAGCCAAGATCCCGGGAACCAAGAGACCCAGTACTTC. Encoded protein: CASSQDPGNQETQYF.

This clonotype was detected many times. The chain uses TRBV20-1 and TRBJ1-1; D is uncertain. The germline V and J ends were trimmed by 7 bases and 1 base, with 10 bases remaining between them. Germline CDR1 DFQATT, CDR2 SNEGSKA (reference sequence). The CDR3 has 12 amino acids. The CDR3 DNA sequence: TGCAGTGTCAGGTCGGGGAACACTGAAGCTTTCTTT. Its protein product is CSVRSGNTEAFF.

This clonotype showed up just once. The V and J genes are TRBV15 and TRBJ2-1; D perhaps matches TRBD2 (7 bases). V lost 7 bases and J lost 8, with 21 bases in between. CDR3 length: 15 amino acids. The germline V gene has CDR1 LNHNV and CDR2 YYDKDF (reference sequence). For the CDR3, the DNA is TGTGCCACCAAAAAGGGGGTGGGACTAAGCGATGAGCAGTTCTTC. Translation gives CATKKGVGLSDEQFF.